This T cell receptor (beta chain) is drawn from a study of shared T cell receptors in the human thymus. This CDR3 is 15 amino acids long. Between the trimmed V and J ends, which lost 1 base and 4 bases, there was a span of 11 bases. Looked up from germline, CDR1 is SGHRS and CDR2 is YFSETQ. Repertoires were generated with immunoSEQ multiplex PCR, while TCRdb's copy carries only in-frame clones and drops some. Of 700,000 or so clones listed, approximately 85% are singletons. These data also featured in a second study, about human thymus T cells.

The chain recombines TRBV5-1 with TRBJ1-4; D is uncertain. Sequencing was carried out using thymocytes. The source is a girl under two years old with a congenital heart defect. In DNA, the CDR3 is TGCGCCAGCAGCTTGCGAGGGTCTGATAATGAAAAACTGTTTTTT. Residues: CASSLRGSDNEKLFF.